This TCR beta chain comes out of a study of T cell responses to AZD1222 COVID-19 vaccine. Regarding the study as a whole: Regions left unmutated in variants are reportedly the target of nearly half of spike-specific TCRs. Spike was spanned by vaccine-associated CD4 TCRs, with dominance at 160-218 and 743-854. It should be noted that donors were predominantly white British and more often female, and clonal diversity was possibly underestimated.

Data came from immunoSEQ multiplex PCR; TCRdb stores just in-frame clones and leaves some out. This sample has under 100,000 clones, with more than 70% found just once. Worth noting for this clone: Antigen: not known.

The J segment lost 4 bases and the V segment lost 5 bases, leaving 7 bases of the junction unmatched. This CDR3 contains 15 residues. Germline CDR1 is KGHSH and CDR2 is LQKENI. This TCR came from an adult in good health. The chain combines TRBV18 with TRBJ2-7, with TRBD2 matching 11 bases. The specimen comprised peripheral blood, sampled on day 0 of AZD1222 vaccination. The CDR3 DNA is TGTGCCAGCTCAGGATCCGGGACTAGCGGTTACGAGCAGTACTTC. Translated: CASSGSGTSGYEQYF. Drawing the rest from reference TRBV18 and TRBJ2-7, the complete variable domain is NAGVMQNPRHLVRRRGQEARLRCSPMKGHSHVYWYRQLPEEGLKFMVYLQKENIIDESGMPKERFSAEFPKEGPSILRIQQVVRGDSAAYFCASSGSGTSGYEQYFGPGTRLTVT.